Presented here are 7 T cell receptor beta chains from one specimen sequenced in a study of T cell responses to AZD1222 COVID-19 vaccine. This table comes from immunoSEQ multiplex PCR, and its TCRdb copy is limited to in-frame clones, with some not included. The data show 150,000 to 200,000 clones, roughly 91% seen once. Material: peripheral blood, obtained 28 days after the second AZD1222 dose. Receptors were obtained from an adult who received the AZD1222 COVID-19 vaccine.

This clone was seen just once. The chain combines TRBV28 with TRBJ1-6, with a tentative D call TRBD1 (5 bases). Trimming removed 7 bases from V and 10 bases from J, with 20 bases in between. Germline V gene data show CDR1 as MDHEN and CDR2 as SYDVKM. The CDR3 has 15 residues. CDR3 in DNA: TGTGCCAGCAACCCGCCATCCCGGGGACGATCACCCCTCCACTTT. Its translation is CASNPPSRGRSPLHF.

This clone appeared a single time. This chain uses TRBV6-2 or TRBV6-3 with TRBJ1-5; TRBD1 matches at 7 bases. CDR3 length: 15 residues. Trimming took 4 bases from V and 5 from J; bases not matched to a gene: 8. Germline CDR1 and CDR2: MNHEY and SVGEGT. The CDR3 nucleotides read TGTGCCAGCAGTTCTCACCGGACAGGCCATCAGCCCCAGCATTTT. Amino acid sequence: CASSSHRTGHQPQHF.

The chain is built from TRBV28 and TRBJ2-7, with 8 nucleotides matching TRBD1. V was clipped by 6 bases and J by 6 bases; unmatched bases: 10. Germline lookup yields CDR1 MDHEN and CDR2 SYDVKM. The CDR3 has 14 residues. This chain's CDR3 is CASRPGQVPPEQYF. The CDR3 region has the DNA TGTGCCAGCAGGCCGGGACAGGTTCCCCCCGAGCAGTACTTC. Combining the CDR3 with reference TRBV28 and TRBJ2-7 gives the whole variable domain DVKVTQSSRYLVKRTGEKVFLECVQDMDHENMFWYRQDPGLGLRLIYFSYDVKMKEKGDIPEGYSVSREKKERFSLILESASTNQTSMYLCASRPGQVPPEQYFGPGTRLTVT.

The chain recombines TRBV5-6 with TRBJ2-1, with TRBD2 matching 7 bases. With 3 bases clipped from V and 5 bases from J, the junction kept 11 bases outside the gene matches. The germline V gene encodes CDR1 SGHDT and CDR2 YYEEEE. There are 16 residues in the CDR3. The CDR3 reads CASSSRRGGSHNEQFF. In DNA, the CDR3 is TGTGCCAGCAGCTCCCGGAGGGGCGGGAGTCACAATGAGCAGTTCTTC.

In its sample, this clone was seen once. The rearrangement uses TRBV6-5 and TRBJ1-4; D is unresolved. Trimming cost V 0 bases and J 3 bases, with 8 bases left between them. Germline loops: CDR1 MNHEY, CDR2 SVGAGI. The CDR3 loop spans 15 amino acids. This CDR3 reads CASSYSTGSNEKLFF. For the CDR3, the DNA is TGTGCCAGCAGTTACTCGACTGGGTCTAATGAAAAACTGTTTTTT.

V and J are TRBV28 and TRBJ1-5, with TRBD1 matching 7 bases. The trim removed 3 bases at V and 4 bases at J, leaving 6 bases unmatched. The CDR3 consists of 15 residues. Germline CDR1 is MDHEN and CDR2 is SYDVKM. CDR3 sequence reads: CASSFGQGGNQPQHF. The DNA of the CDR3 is TGTGCCAGCAGTTTTGGCCAGGGGGGAAATCAGCCCCAGCATTTT.

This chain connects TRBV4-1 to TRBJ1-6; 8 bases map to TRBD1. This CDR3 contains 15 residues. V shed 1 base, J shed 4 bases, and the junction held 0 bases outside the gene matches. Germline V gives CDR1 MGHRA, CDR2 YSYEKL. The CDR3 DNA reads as TGCGCCAGCAGCCAAGGGGACAGGTATAATTCACCCCTCCACTTT. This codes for CASSQGDRYNSPLHF.